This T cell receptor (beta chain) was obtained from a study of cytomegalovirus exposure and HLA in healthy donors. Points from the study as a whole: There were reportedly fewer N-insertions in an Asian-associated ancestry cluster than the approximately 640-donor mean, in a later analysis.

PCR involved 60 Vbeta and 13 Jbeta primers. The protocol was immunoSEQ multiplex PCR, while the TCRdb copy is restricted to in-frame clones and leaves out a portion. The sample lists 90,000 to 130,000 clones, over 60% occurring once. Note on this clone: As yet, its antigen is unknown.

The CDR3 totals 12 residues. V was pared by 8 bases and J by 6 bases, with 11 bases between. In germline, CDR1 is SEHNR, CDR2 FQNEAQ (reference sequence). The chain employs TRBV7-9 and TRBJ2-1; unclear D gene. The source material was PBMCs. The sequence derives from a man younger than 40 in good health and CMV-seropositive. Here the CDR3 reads CASPASSNEQFF. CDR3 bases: TGTGCCAGCCCCGCTAGTAGCAATGAGCAGTTCTTC.